This T cell receptor (beta chain) was recovered during a study of shared T cell receptors in the human thymus. The CDR3 has 20 residues. With V trimmed by 1 base and J by 0 bases, 17 bases remained unmatched. CDR1 and CDR2 from the germline V gene are SGHVS and FQNEAQ. Sequenced by immunoSEQ multiplex PCR; TCRdb stores in-frame clones only, minus some. The sample shows some 700,000 clones, 70% to 90% of them seen only once. This clone has a single count. The same specimen was also included in a second study, on human thymus T cells.

This sequence originates from a girl in the first two years of life with a congenital heart defect. What was sequenced was thymocytes. The chain is built from TRBV7-8 and TRBJ1-2; 7 bases line up with TRBD1. CDR3 region: CASSLGAPLRTGETNYGYTF. CDR3 sequence (DNA): TGTGCCAGCAGCTTAGGCGCCCCCCTAAGAACAGGGGAAACTAACTATGGCTACACCTTC.